These 15 T cell receptor beta chains were all obtained from the same sample, sequenced in a study of STAT5B mutations in CD4+ large granular lymphocyte leukemia. Assay used: immunoSEQ multiplex PCR; TCRdb lists only in-frame clones, some missing. The sample carries around 29,000 clones, 65% to 80% recorded once. Material: CD4+ T cells from blood buffy coats. The receptors were sampled from a human donor in good health.

J is TRBJ2-1 and V is TRBV5-1; D is ambiguous. CDR1 is SGHRS, CDR2 YFSETQ, per germline. CDR3 length: 12 residues. V lost 5 bases and J lost 4, with 7 bases in between. As DNA, the CDR3 is TGCGCCAGCAGTTACAGATACAATGAGCAGTTCTTC. Encoded protein: CASSYRYNEQFF.

This chain joins TRBV5-8 and TRBJ2-6; a weak D match, TRBD1 (5 bases). The CDR3 extends over 15 amino acids. The V and J ends lost 6 bases and 1 base respectively, with 11 bases between them. In germline, CDR1 is SGHTS, CDR2 YDEGEE. CDR3 nucleotide sequence: TGTGCCAGCACCCGACAGAAATCTGGGGCCAACGTCCTGACTTTC. Its translation is CASTRQKSGANVLTF. The complete variable domain, with remaining parts taken from reference TRBV5-8 and TRBJ2-6, reads EAGVTQSPTHLIKTRGQQATLRCSPISGHTSVYWYQQALGLGLQFLLWYDEGEERNRGNFPPRFSGRQFPNYSSELNVNALELEDSALYLCASTRQKSGANVLTFGAGSRLTVL.

This clone ranks as medium-sized. V is TRBV7-9 and J is TRBJ1-1; D unclear. The CDR3 length is 12 residues. Germline loops: CDR1 SEHNR, CDR2 FQNEAQ (reference sequence). Trimming removed 2 bases from V and 1 base from J, with 2 bases in between. The CDR3 spells CASSLQNTEAFF. Written as DNA, the CDR3 is TGTGCCAGCAGCTTACAGAACACTGAAGCTTTCTTT.

The chain is built from TRBV6-5 and TRBJ1-2, with 10 bases aligning to TRBD1. Germline values: CDR1 MNHEY, CDR2 SVGAGI. V lost 5 bases and J lost 4; bases outside the gene matches: 1. The CDR3 totals 13 residues. CDR3: CASSRTGGYGYTF. In DNA, the CDR3 is TGTGCCAGCAGTAGGACAGGGGGCTATGGCTACACCTTC.

The rearrangement joins TRBV5-1 to TRBJ2-1, with TRBD2 identical over 7 bases. In germline, CDR1 is SGHRS, CDR2 YFSETQ. Trimming took 2 bases from V and 0 from J; bases not matched to a gene: 5. The CDR3 spans 16 residues. Here the CDR3 DNA reads TGCGCCAGCAGCTTATCCAGCGGGGACTCCTACAATGAGCAGTTCTTC. It specifies CASSLSSGDSYNEQFF.

The genes are TRBV19 and TRBJ1-2; 7 bases agree with TRBD1. CDR1 is LNHDA and CDR2 is SQIVND in the germline V gene (reference sequence). This CDR3 is 15 amino acids long. V gave up 5 bases and J gave up 0 bases; unmatched junction bases: 6. This CDR3 is CASSPLGQTNYGYTF. The CDR3 nucleotides are TGTGCCAGTAGTCCCTTGGGACAGACTAACTATGGCTACACCTTC.

The chain combines TRBV7-2 with TRBJ2-3; TRBD1 aligns across 9 bases. The length of the CDR3 is 16 residues. Germline lookup yields CDR1 SGHTA and CDR2 FQGNSA. Germline trimming cut 2 bases from V and 3 bases from J; bases unmatched to any gene: 6. The CDR3 sequence: CASSLNPGQGTDTQYF. Here the CDR3 DNA reads TGTGCCAGCAGCTTAAATCCGGGACAGGGTACAGATACGCAGTATTTT.

The gene calls are TRBV4-3 and TRBJ2-5, with D possibly TRBD1 on 6 matching bases. From germline, CDR1 is LGHNA and CDR2 YSLEER. The V gene lost 3 bases and the J gene lost 4 bases, with 9 bases spanning the gap. This CDR3 has 13 amino acids. The CDR3 protein is CASSQTGRETQYF. DNA for the CDR3: TGCGCCAGCAGCCAGACAGGTAGAGAGACCCAGTACTTC.

The rearrangement uses TRBV7-1 and TRBJ1-3; possibly TRBD1 for D (5 bases). TRBV7-1 is marked as an open reading frame, function uncertain. CDR3 size: 17 residues. V was trimmed by 4 bases and J by 0 bases, leaving 16 bases between them. The CDR3 spells CASSLGRGTISGNTIYF. CDR3 bases: TGTGCCAGCAGCTTAGGACGGGGCACCATCTCTGGAAACACCATATATTTT.

This clone was observed a handful of times. The V call is TRBV7-9, the J call TRBJ1-1; 7 nucleotides match TRBD1. This CDR3 spans 15 amino acids. Germline CDR1 SEHNR, CDR2 FQNEAQ (reference sequence). The trim removed 4 bases at V and 1 base at J, leaving 6 bases unmatched. The CDR3, as DNA: TGTGCCAGCAGCTCCCCAAGGACAGGGAACACTGAAGCTTTCTTT. Translating it yields CASSSPRTGNTEAFF.

The V call is TRBV19, the J call TRBJ1-3; D possibly corresponds to TRBD1 (5 bases). Germline V gene data show CDR1 as LNHDA and CDR2 as SQIVND (reference sequence). V was trimmed by 7 bases and J by 4 bases, leaving 17 bases between them. The CDR3 spans 15 residues. CDR3 residues: CASMNRWGRGNTIYF. The CDR3 DNA reads as TGTGCCAGTATGAACAGATGGGGACGGGGAAACACCATATATTTT.

This sequence joins TRBV18 and TRBJ2-7; 8 bases are shared with TRBD1. The length of the CDR3 is 14 residues. In germline, CDR1 is KGHSH, CDR2 LQKENI. V trimming: 1 base; J trimming: 7 bases; junction bases outside the gene matches: 6. The DNA of the CDR3 is TGTGCCAGCTCACCACAGGGACAGGCGGGGGAGCAGTACTTC. Protein product: CASSPQGQAGEQYF.

This clone came up a few times. The V gene is TRBV2, the J gene TRBJ1-4; D gene ambiguous. The CDR3 loop spans 15 amino acids. Trimming shortened V by 7 bases and J by 1 base, and 13 bases separated the two germline ends. Germline-derived CDR1 and CDR2 are SNHLY and FYNNEI. CDR3 coding DNA: TGTGCCAGCATCCGGGTCAAGGGAACTAATGAAAAACTGTTTTTT. Protein sequence: CASIRVKGTNEKLFF.

This clone was detected only a few times. The chain couples TRBV7-2 to TRBJ1-1, with 8 bases lining up with TRBD1. CDR3 length: 15 amino acids. J lost 1 base, V lost 4 bases, and 5 bases had no gene match. Germline V gene lookup returns CDR1 SGHTA and CDR2 FQGNSA. The CDR3 region is CASSWGQAKNTEAFF. The DNA for the CDR3 is TGTGCCAGCAGCTGGGGACAGGCCAAGAACACTGAAGCTTTCTTT.

The rearrangement uses TRBV13 and TRBJ2-3; 12 nucleotides agree with TRBD1. The CDR3 is 19 amino acids. Germline CDR1 is PRHDT and CDR2 is FYEKMQ (reference sequence). The junction had 14 bases not matched to a gene; V was cut back by 3 bases and J by 4 bases. The CDR3 sequence is CASSLSGTGGAWGPDTQYF. CDR3 nucleotides: TGTGCCAGCAGCTTGAGTGGGACAGGGGGCGCGTGGGGCCCAGATACGCAGTATTTT.